The rows below give T cell receptor beta chains drawn from one sample of a study of blood T cells in healthy people across ages. MiXCR was run by TCRdb on the 5' RACE reads, yielding one entry per CDR3 protein. The sample consists of nearly 800,000 distinct CDR3 sequences, 20% to 25% of them appearing once. These data were also filed under a second study, of T cells of mothers and their children.

The material sequenced was blood. The source is a boy aged 10-17 years in good health. CDR3s leave out the opening cysteine and the closing phenylalanine or tryptophan.

J gene,V gene,CDR3 length,CDR3 protein
TRBJ2-6,TRBV5-1,15,ASSLGLVGSGANVLT
TRBJ1-6,TRBV28,14,ASSLRDRSYNSPLH
TRBJ2-7,TRBV7-9,11,ASTQFGTDEQY
TRBJ1-5,TRBV6-6,12,ASGRQGVHQPQH
TRBJ2-3,TRBV4-3,13,ASSQEGASTDTQY
TRBJ1-1,TRBV7-3,12,ASSSGGPGTEAF
TRBJ2-5,TRBV20-1,13,SATRLAGGLETQY
TRBJ1-2,TRBV20-1,10,SASGSVYGYT
-,TRBV20-1,10,SASGQDYEQY
-,TRBV19,8,ARPLLEQF
TRBJ2-7,TRBV13,12,ASSLTTGGNEQY
TRBJ2-5,TRBV20-1,13,SARDLGGQIKTQY
TRBJ2-2,TRBV11-1,12,ASSPGRRVGELF